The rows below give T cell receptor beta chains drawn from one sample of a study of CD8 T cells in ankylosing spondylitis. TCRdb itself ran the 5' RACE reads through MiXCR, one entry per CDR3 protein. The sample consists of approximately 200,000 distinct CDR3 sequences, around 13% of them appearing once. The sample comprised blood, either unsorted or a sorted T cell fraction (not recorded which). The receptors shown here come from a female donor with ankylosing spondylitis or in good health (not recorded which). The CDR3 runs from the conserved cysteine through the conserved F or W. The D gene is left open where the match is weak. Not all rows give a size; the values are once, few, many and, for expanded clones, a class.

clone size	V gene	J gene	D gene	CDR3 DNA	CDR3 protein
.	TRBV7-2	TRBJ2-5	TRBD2	TGTGCCAGCAGCTTGAGGCGGGAGTCGTGGGAGACCCAGTACTTC	CASSLRRESWETQYF
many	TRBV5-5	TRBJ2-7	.	TGTGCCAGCAGCTTTGGGTCAGCGGGACATCACGAGCAGTACTTC	CASSFGSAGHHEQYF
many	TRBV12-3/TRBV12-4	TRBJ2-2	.	TGTGCCAGCAGTCGACCCGTACTGGGGTCGGGCACCGGGGAGCTGTTTTTT	CASSRPVLGSGTGELFF
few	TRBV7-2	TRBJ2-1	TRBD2	TGTGCCAGCAGCCCGCTTAGGCGGGAGTATGCCAATGAGCAGTTCTTC	CASSPLRREYANEQFF
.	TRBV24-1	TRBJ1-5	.	TGTGCCACCAGTCCTCAGTCGGATCAGCCCCAGCATTTT	CATSPQSDQPQHF
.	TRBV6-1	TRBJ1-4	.	TGTGCCAGCAGGGGGACCGCGGGGACTGAAAAACTGTTTTTT	CASRGTAGTEKLFF
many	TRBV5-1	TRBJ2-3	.	TGCGCCAGCAGCTTGGCCCCCCCTGAGGTCCTATTGTCGGATACGCAGTATTTT	CASSLAPPEVLLSDTQYF
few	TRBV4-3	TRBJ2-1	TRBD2	TGCGCCAGCAGCCAAGGACTAGCGGGAGGGGACTACAATGAGCAGTTCTTC	CASSQGLAGGDYNEQFF
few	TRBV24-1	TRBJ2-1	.	TGTGCCACGCCGGAGAATGAGCAGTTCTTC	CATPENEQFF
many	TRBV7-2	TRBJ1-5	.	TGTGCCAGCAGCCTAAACATGGGTCAGCCCCAGCATTTT	CASSLNMGQPQHF
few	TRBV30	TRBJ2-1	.	TGTGCCTGGAGTGTCGGGTCCGGCAGTAATGAGCAGTTCTTC	CAWSVGSGSNEQFF
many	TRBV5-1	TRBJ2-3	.	TGCGCCAGCAATGCCGACTCTGCTAATATAGTTACGCAGTATTTT	CASNADSANIVTQYF
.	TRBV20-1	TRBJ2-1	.	TGCAGTGTCGCCCTATCAAGGTACAATGAGCAGTTCTTC	CSVALSRYNEQFF
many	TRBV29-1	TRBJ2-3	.	TGCAGCGCCGCTCTAGCGTCCCATAGCACAGATACGCAGTATTTT	CSAALASHSTDTQYF
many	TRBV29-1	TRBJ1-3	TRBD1	TGCAGCGTGGACGGGACAGCTTCTGGAAACACCATATATTTT	CSVDGTASGNTIYF
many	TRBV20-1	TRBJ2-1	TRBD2	TGCAGTGCAGAACCGGGACTAGCGGCCGGGGAGCAGTTCTTC	CSAEPGLAAGEQFF
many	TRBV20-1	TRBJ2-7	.	TGCAGTGCTTCTTGGGCTTTAAGCTCCTACGAGCAGTACTTC	CSASWALSSYEQYF
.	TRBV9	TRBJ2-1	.	TGTGCCAGCAGCGCGGGCGGTAGCTCCTACAATGAGCAGTTCTTC	CASSAGGSSYNEQFF
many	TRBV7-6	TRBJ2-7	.	TGTGCCAGCAGCTTAGGGACACCATTGTCAGAGATACTTTACGAGCAGTACTTC	CASSLGTPLSEILYEQYF
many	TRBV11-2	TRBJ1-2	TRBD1	TGTGCCAGCAGCTTGTTAGGGGGCGAACACTATGGCTACACCTTC	CASSLLGGEHYGYTF
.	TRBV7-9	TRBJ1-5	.	TGTGCCAGCGGAAAAGCAAATCAGCCCCAGCATTTT	CASGKANQPQHF
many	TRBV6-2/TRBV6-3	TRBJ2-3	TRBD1	TGTGCCAGCAGTTACGCCGACCTCAGGGGGCCAGATACGCAGTATTTT	CASSYADLRGPDTQYF
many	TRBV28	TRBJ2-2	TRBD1	TGTGCCAGCAAACCGGGACAGCCGAACACCGGGGAGCTGTTTTTT	CASKPGQPNTGELFF
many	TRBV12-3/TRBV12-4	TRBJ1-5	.	TGTGCCAGCAGTCTAAACGGCAATCAGCCCCAGCATTTT	CASSLNGNQPQHF
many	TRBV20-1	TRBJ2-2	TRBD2	TGCAGTGCTAGAGTCGGCTCTAGCGGGATCGCCGGGGAGCTGTTTTTT	CSARVGSSGIAGELFF
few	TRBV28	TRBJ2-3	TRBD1	TGTGCCAGCAGTTCCCCGGGACAGGGAGATACGCAGTATTTT	CASSSPGQGDTQYF
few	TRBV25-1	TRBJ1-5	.	TGTGCCAGCAGGATAGGGGATCAGCCCCAGCATTTT	CASRIGDQPQHF
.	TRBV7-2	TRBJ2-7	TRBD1	TGTGCCAGCAGCGTCTTGGGACAGACCTACGAGCAGTACTTC	CASSVLGQTYEQYF
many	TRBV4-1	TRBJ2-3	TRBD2	TGCGCCAGCAGCCAAGTAGCGGGAGCTGATACGCAGTATTTT	CASSQVAGADTQYF